This section outlines one TCR beta chain sequence together with its context. Its specificity is unknown. The data were obtained in a study of cytomegalovirus exposure and HLA in healthy donors. Overall study context: Early released data had tens of millions of unique TCRs, all coming from HLA-typed donors. Caucasian-associated ancestry cluster membership applied to around 80% of several hundred genotyped donors.

General study points: Most TCR sequences were seen very rarely across donors, but some public TCRs occurred in many. As a later analysis showed, several of the most significant clusters appeared to be linked to common viral pathogens.

Use of 60 Vbeta and 13 Jbeta primers characterized the PCR. The table came from immunoSEQ multiplex PCR; TCRdb's copy has only in-frame clones and leaves some out. The repertoire table contains 190,000 or so clones. The TCR sequence derives from a boy aged 10-17 years in good health and CMV-seronegative. Material: PBMCs.

As DNA, the CDR3 is TGTGCCAGCAGCTTGGGACCGAGGCCCGCTGAAGCTTTCTTT. Translated: CASSLGPRPAEAFF. The chain is built from TRBV5-6 and TRBJ1-1; D is uncertain. Trimming took 0 bases from V and 6 from J, leaving 12 bases between them. CDR1 and CDR2 (germline): SGHDT, YYEEEE. The CDR3 loop spans 14 amino acids.